These 21 T cell receptor beta chains originate from one sample sequenced in a study of tumor-infiltrating lymphocytes in primary liver carcinoma. Total RNA amounting to about 520 ng was the source from which TCR beta cDNA was made with a constant-region primer. Slightly modified ARM-PCR, run as three nested multiplex PCR rounds, produced the TCR beta libraries. Running roughly 10 cycles apiece, the first two PCR rounds relied on TRBV1-TRBV30 forward primers together with a C-beta reverse primer. Each CDR3 protein gets one entry after TCRdb re-called the multiplex PCR reads with MiXCR. The data contain fewer than 400,000 distinct CDR3 sequences, around 50% of them seen just once; the ten biggest clones take up around 15%. Both blood RNA, taken from unsorted whole blood, and germline DNA were extracted. The material sequenced was peripheral blood. The receptors derive from a woman under 40 with primary liver carcinoma and hepatitis B virus infection.

Of note for this clonotype: This clone may be a read error of a much larger clone one base away. The rearrangement uses TRBV12-3 or TRBV12-4 and TRBJ2-1; D perhaps matches TRBD1 (6 bases). The CDR3 length is 15 residues. With 2 bases removed from V and 6 bases from J, the gap between germline ends came to 14 bases. The CDR3 is CASSLKVGAVNEQFF. The CDR3 DNA reads as TGTGCCAGCAGTTTAAAGGTGGGGGCAGTCAATGAGCAGTTCTTC.

Comment on this clonotype: Being one base from a much bigger clone, this may be a read error. The chain couples TRBV4-2 to TRBJ1-4, with a tentative D call TRBD1 (5 bases). Looked up from germline, CDR1 is LGHNA and CDR2 is YNFKEQ. This CDR3 region has 16 residues. Here the CDR3 reads CASNQDGGAANEKLFF. CDR3 sequence (DNA): TGTGCCAGCAACCAAGATGGAGGGGCGGCTAATGAAAAACTGTTTTTT.

With regard to this clonotype: One junction end disagrees with the germline gene, perhaps due to a read error. CDR3 protein: CSVARAGKQYF. For the CDR3, the DNA is TGCAGTGTTGCCAGGGCGGGCAAGCAGTACTTC. The V and J genes are TRBV29-1 and TRBJ2-7; D possibly matches TRBD1 or TRBD2 (5 bases each). The CDR3 sequence is 11 residues long. Germline V gene data show CDR1 as SQVTM and CDR2 as ANQGSEA.

CDR3 region: CASRSGTSGRAGELFF. The CDR3 coding sequence is TGTGCCAGCAGGTCCGGGACTAGCGGGAGAGCCGGGGAGCTGTTTTTT. The chain carries TRBV12-3 or TRBV12-4 and TRBJ2-2; TRBD2 aligns across 14 bases. The CDR3 is made up of 16 amino acids. V gave up 6 bases and J gave up 6 bases; unmatched junction bases: 6.

This clonotype was picked up a small number of times. This chain links TRBV29-1 with TRBJ2-7; D is perhaps TRBD1 (6 bases). CDR1 and CDR2 (germline): SQVTM, ANQGSEA. The CDR3 contains 12 residues. The germline V and J ends were trimmed by 7 bases and 3 bases, with 13 bases remaining between them. For the CDR3, the DNA is TGCAGCGGACGAACGGACAGCTACGAGCAGTACTTC. This codes for CSGRTDSYEQYF.

This rearrangement joins TRBV5-1 to TRBJ1-1, with D maybe TRBD1 (6 bases). Germline V gene data show CDR1 as SGHRS and CDR2 as YFSETQ. Trimming stripped 4 bases from V and 1 base from J, with 23 bases between. CDR3 length: 18 amino acids. CDR3 in DNA: TGCGCCAGCAGCAACCAAAGCCCAACCAGGGGAGGGAACACTGAAGCTTTCTTT. Translation gives CASSNQSPTRGGNTEAFF.

V and J are TRBV6-5 and TRBJ2-2; 7 nucleotides line up with TRBD1. The length of the CDR3 is 16 residues. The germline V gene encodes CDR1 MNHEY and CDR2 SVGAGI. Losses at the gene ends were 7 bases for V and 5 bases for J; bases not matched to a gene: 13. CDR3 DNA sequence: TGTGCCAGCAAGATGGCCTGGACAGGAGTGACCGGGGAGCTGTTTTTT. Protein sequence: CASKMAWTGVTGELFF.

This clonotype came up many times. This chain connects TRBV4-3 to TRBJ2-1; 8 bases align to TRBD2. This CDR3 has 16 residues. V shed 4 bases and J 6 bases; nucleotides not matched to a gene: 11. Germline CDR1 LGHNA, CDR2 YSLEER. CDR3: CASSPDRSGSLNEQFF. The CDR3 DNA reads TGCGCCAGCAGCCCCGACCGGAGCGGGAGCCTCAATGAGCAGTTCTTC.

Note on this clonotype: At one of its ends the junction is not consistent with the germline gene, which may arise from a read error. The genes are TRBV6-5 and TRBJ1-6; D remains unclear. The CDR3 spans 17 residues. CDR1 and CDR2 from the germline V gene are MNHEY and SVGAGI. The CDR3 region is CASSGRAPGSYNSPLHF. The CDR3 DNA sequence: TGTGCCAGCAGTGGGAGGGCCCCGGGCTCCTATAATTCGCCCCTCCACTTT.

The rearrangement joins TRBV7-9 to TRBJ2-7, with 11 bases fitting TRBD1. Per the germline V gene, CDR1 is SEHNR and CDR2 is FQNEAQ (reference sequence). This CDR3 region has 14 residues. After removal of 5 bases from V and 9 bases from J, the junction contained 9 bases not matched to a gene. CDR3 sequence reads: CASSLGQGVDRQYF. In DNA, the CDR3 is TGTGCCAGCAGCCTGGGACAGGGGGTCGATCGGCAGTACTTC. The full variable domain, in which reference TRBV7-9 and TRBJ2-7 provide the parts outside the CDR3, is DTGVSQNPRHKITKRGQNVTFRCDPISEHNRLYWYRQTLGQGPEFLTYFQNEAQLEKSRLLSDRFSAERPKGSFSTLEIQRTEQGDSAMYLCASSLGQGVDRQYFGPGTRLTVT.

Comments on this clonotype: At one boundary the junction diverges from the germline segment, which might be a read error. CDR3: CASSTAGSTDAQYF. The CDR3 DNA reads TGTGCCAGCAGTACCGCCGGGAGCACAGATGCGCAGTATTTT. The chain recombines TRBV6-5 with TRBJ2-3; TRBD2 is a possible D gene (6 bases). The CDR3 has 14 residues. The germline V gene has CDR1 MNHEY and CDR2 SVGAGI.

Concerning this clonotype itself: One end of the junction does not line up with germline, which may come from a read error. J is TRBJ2-7 and V is TRBV11-2; 9 nucleotides line up with TRBD2. The germline CDR1 and CDR2 sequences are SGHAT and FQNNGV. The CDR3 covers 16 residues. CDR3 loop: CASSALGLARVDEQYF. As DNA, the CDR3 is TGCGCCAGCAGCGCCCTCGGACTAGCGAGAGTCGACGAGCAGTACTTC.

This chain uses TRBV11-2 with TRBJ2-1, with 12 bases aligning to TRBD2. The CDR3 contains 16 residues. Germline loops: CDR1 SGHAT, CDR2 FQNNGV. V gave up 3 bases and J gave up 6 bases; unmatched junction bases: 6. CDR3 region: CASSFRLAGDFNEQFF. The CDR3 bases are TGTGCCAGCAGCTTTCGACTAGCGGGAGATTTCAATGAGCAGTTCTTC. Full variable domain (remainder filled in from reference TRBV11-2 and TRBJ2-1): EAGVAQSPRYKIIEKRQSVAFWCNPISGHATLYWYQQILGQGPKLLIQFQNNGVVDDSQLPKDRFSAERLKGVDSTLKIQPAKLEDSAVYLCASSFRLAGDFNEQFFGPGTRLTVL.

The chain recombines TRBV5-1 with TRBJ1-2, with TRBD1 matching over 7 bases. Germline V gene lookup returns CDR1 SGHRS and CDR2 YFSETQ. The trim removed 4 bases at V and 4 bases at J, leaving 13 bases unmatched. This CDR3 spans 16 amino acids. The CDR3 region is CASSATPGQSFYGYTF. The CDR3 DNA reads TGCGCCAGCAGCGCCACCCCGGGACAGTCTTTCTATGGCTACACCTTC.

Note on this clonotype: This could be a read error, since a much larger clone is one nucleotide away. This chain joins TRBV29-1 and TRBJ2-1; 12 bases are shared with TRBD2. In germline, CDR1 is SQVTM, CDR2 ANQGSEA. This CDR3 comprises 13 residues. J gave up 4 bases and V 8 bases, and 3 bases lay outside the gene matches. The CDR3: CSTGTSGYNEQFF. The CDR3 nucleotides are TGCAGCACTGGGACTAGCGGGTACAATGAGCAGTTCTTC.

Note on this clonotype: At one boundary the junction diverges from the germline segment, which might be a read error. The chain is built from TRBV6-5 and TRBJ1-4; D may be TRBD1 (5 bases). CDR1 is MNHEY, CDR2 SVGAGI, per germline. This CDR3 comprises 13 residues. The CDR3 DNA reads TGTGCCAGCAGTTACTCCCAGGGCGAAGAACTGTCTTTT. This gives the protein CASSYSQGEELSF.

Notes on this clonotype: A read error is likely, as this CDR3 ends without the conserved phenylalanine or tryptophan. V and J are TRBV12-3 or TRBV12-4 and TRBJ2-2; 8 bases map to TRBD1. The V and J ends lost 8 bases and 6 bases, in that order; junction bases with no gene match: 8. The CDR3 is made up of 14 amino acids. CDR3 sequence (DNA): TGTGCCAGCTCTCGGACAGGGATGGCCGGGGAGCTGTTTTCT. As protein: CASSRTGMAGELFS.

This clonotype showed up just a few times. The rearrangement links TRBV28 to TRBJ1-2; TRBD1 agrees at 8 bases. The CDR3 extends over 14 amino acids. Germline V lookup: CDR1 MDHEN, CDR2 SYDVKM. With 6 bases clipped from V and 6 bases from J, the junction kept 9 bases outside the gene matches. CDR3 nucleotides: TGTGCCAGCAGCCGACCGGGACAGGCAAATGGCTACACCTTC. Protein: CASSRPGQANGYTF.

With regard to this clonotype: A much larger clone differs by one base, so this may be a read error. The chain is built from TRBV6-5 and TRBJ2-1; TRBD2 agrees at 8 bases. The length of the CDR3 is 16 residues. The germline V gene has CDR1 MNHEY and CDR2 SVGAGI. Here the CDR3 DNA reads TGTGCCAGCAGTCGAAATAGCGGGGAGCGAGGGAATGGGCAGTTCTTC. It codes for CASSRNSGERGNGQFF.

Turning to this clonotype: This may come from a read error, since a much larger clone is one base off. The rearrangement joins TRBV6-6 to TRBJ1-4, with 9 bases fitting TRBD1. V dropped 0 bases and J dropped 8; count of bases not matched to a gene: 10. CDR1 is MNHNY and CDR2 is SVGAGI in the germline V gene (reference sequence). CDR3 size: 17 residues. CDR3 residues: CASSYSTDRGEQEKLFF. The DNA of the CDR3 is TGTGCCAGCAGTTACTCGACCGACAGGGGGGAGCAGGAAAAACTGTTTTTT.

Only a few counts were recorded for this clonotype. The V and J genes are TRBV10-2 and TRBJ2-1; D is undetermined. This CDR3 has 13 residues. The germline gives CDR1 WSHSY, CDR2 SAAADI. With 0 bases removed from V and 6 bases from J, the gap between germline ends came to 6 bases. The DNA for the CDR3 is TGCGCCAGCAGTGAGTCGGCAACCAATGAGCAGTTCTTC. Its translation: CASSESATNEQFF.